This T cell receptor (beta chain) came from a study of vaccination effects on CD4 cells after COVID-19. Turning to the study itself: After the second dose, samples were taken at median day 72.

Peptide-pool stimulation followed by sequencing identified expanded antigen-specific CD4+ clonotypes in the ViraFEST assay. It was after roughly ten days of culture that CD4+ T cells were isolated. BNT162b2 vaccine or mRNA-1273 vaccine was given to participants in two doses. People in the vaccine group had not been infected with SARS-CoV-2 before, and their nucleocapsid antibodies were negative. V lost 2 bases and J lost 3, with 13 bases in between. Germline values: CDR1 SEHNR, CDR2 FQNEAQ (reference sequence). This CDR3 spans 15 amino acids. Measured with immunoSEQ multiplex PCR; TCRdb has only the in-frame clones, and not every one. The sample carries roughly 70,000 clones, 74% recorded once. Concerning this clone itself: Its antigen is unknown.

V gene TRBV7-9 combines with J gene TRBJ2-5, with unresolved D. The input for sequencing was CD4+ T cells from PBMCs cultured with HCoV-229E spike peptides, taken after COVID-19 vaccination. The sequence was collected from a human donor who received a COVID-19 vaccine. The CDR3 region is CASSLPLQFEETQYF. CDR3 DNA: TGTGCCAGCAGCTTACCCCTTCAATTCGAAGAGACCCAGTACTTC. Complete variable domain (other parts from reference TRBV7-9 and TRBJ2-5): DTGVSQNPRHKITKRGQNVTFRCDPISEHNRLYWYRQTLGQGPEFLTYFQNEAQLEKSRLLSDRFSAERPKGSFSTLEIQRTEQGDSAMYLCASSLPLQFEETQYFGPGTRLLVL.